These 9 T cell receptor beta chains came from one sample sequenced in a study of blood T cell repertoires in COVID-19 (dated by TCRdb to 2018 to 2021). Library preparation used the immunoSEQ multiplex PCR assay. Imported from immuneACCESS, the table was reduced by TCRdb to in-frame sequences with V and J called. These copies leave out some clones; in studies compared against another copy, an unresolved V gene accounts for under half, and the cause of the remainder is not known. The sample table holds roughly 180,000 clones, of which around 84% were seen once. Around 5.4% of the sample is held by the ten biggest clonotypes. The sample consisted of peripheral blood. The receptor source for this set is a woman aged 50 to 65 with COVID-19, enrolled during active disease.

The chain combines TRBV5-1 with TRBJ1-1; TRBD1 matches 11 bases. V gave up 0 bases and J gave up 4 bases; unmatched junction bases: 2. The germline CDR1 and CDR2 sequences are SGHRS and YFSETQ. The CDR3 runs to 15 residues. The CDR3 is CASSLAGQGATEAFF. CDR3 coding DNA: TGCGCCAGCAGCTTGGCTGGACAGGGGGCCACTGAAGCTTTCTTT.

In its sample, this clone was seen many times. The chain combines TRBV19 with TRBJ2-5, with a possible D match to TRBD2 (6 bases). V shed 1 base and J shed 6 bases, with 12 bases lying between them. This CDR3 is built from 14 residues. The germline CDR1 and CDR2 sequences are LNHDA and SQIVND (reference sequence). DNA of the CDR3: TGTGCCAGTAGTATAGGGGAGGTTGGGAAGACCCAGTACTTC. Protein: CASSIGEVGKTQYF.

V gene TRBV14 combines with J gene TRBJ1-1; TRBD1 is a possible D gene (5 bases). The CDR3 is 14 amino acids. CDR1 SGHDN and CDR2 FVKESK come from the germline V gene. The V and J ends lost 1 base and 4 bases respectively, with 10 bases between them. The CDR3 loop reads CASSQAQGVTEAFF. As DNA, the CDR3 is TGTGCCAGCAGCCAAGCCCAGGGTGTCACTGAAGCTTTCTTT. Drawing the rest from reference TRBV14 and TRBJ1-1, the complete variable domain is EAGVTQFPSHSVIEKGQTVTLRCDPISGHDNLYWYRRVMGKEIKFLLHFVKESKQDESGMPNNRFLAERTGGTYSTLKVQPAELEDSGVYFCASSQAQGVTEAFFGQGTRLTVV.

This chain links TRBV7-3 with TRBJ2-3; D is unresolved. This CDR3 is 14 amino acids long. Trimming shortened V by 1 base and J by 1 base, and 6 bases separated the two germline ends. The germline V gene has CDR1 SGHTA and CDR2 FQGTGA. CDR3 residues: CASSLMPGTDTQYF. CDR3 nucleotides: TGTGCCAGCAGCTTAATGCCAGGCACAGATACGCAGTATTTT.

The chain is built from TRBV6-4 and TRBJ2-5, with D possibly being TRBD2 (6 bases). The germline CDR1 and CDR2 sequences are MRHNA and SNTAGT. Trimming took 5 bases from V and 9 from J, leaving 10 bases between them. The CDR3 sequence is 11 residues long. This chain's CDR3 is CASSSGGSQYF. In DNA form, the CDR3 reads TGTGCCAGCAGTTCCGGAGGGTCCCAGTACTTC.

The gene calls are TRBV2 and TRBJ1-1, with TRBD1 matching over 9 bases. Losses at the gene ends were 6 bases for V and 1 base for J; bases not matched to a gene: 12. The CDR3 length is 17 residues. Germline V gene data show CDR1 as SNHLY and CDR2 as FYNNEI. CDR3 sequence reads: CASRRTGDYEENTEAFF. As DNA, the CDR3 is TGTGCCAGCAGAAGGACAGGGGACTACGAGGAGAACACTGAAGCTTTCTTT. Combining the CDR3 with reference TRBV2 and TRBJ1-1 gives the whole variable domain EPEVTQTPSHQVTQMGQEVILRCVPISNHLYFYWYRQILGQKVEFLVSFYNNEISEKSEIFDDQFSVERPDGSNFTLKIRSTKLEDSAMYFCASRRTGDYEENTEAFFGQGTRLTVV.

The J gene is TRBJ2-7, the V gene TRBV5-1, with TRBD1 matching 7 bases. The CDR3 has 13 amino acids. Germline V gives CDR1 SGHRS, CDR2 YFSETQ. V was clipped by 4 bases and J by 3 bases; unmatched bases: 4. CDR3 protein: CASSPGQFYEQYF. The CDR3 DNA is TGCGCCAGCAGCCCGGGACAGTTCTACGAGCAGTACTTC.

This chain connects TRBV3-1 (or the pseudogene TRBV3-2) to TRBJ1-5; a possible D gene is TRBD1 (5 bases). V gave up 0 bases and J gave up 4 bases, with 10 bases separating them. The CDR3 spans 15 residues. The germline gives CDR1 LGHDT, CDR2 YNNKEL (reference sequence). In DNA, the CDR3 is TGTGCCAGCAGCCAAGAGGGGAGGGGTAATCAGCCCCAGCATTTT. Protein: CASSQEGRGNQPQHF.

The chain carries TRBV19 and TRBJ1-1; D call uncertain. The CDR3 is 15 residues long. Trimming took 4 bases from V and 0 from J, leaving 12 bases between them. The germline CDR1 and CDR2 sequences are LNHDA and SQIVND (reference sequence). The CDR3 sequence is CASSTAASMNTEAFF. The CDR3 bases are TGTGCCAGTAGTACCGCGGCATCCATGAACACTGAAGCTTTCTTT.